The 7 T cell receptor beta chains below come from one sample, sequenced in a study of OX40 agonist ivuxolimab in advanced cancers. Sequencing used immunoSEQ multiplex PCR; TCRdb keeps in-frame clones, though not all of them. This table has about 49,000 clones, roughly 85% appearing once. Source: CD4+ or CD8+ T cells sorted from blood, taken in a trial of the OX40 agonist ivuxolimab. These receptors all stem from an adult with an advanced solid tumor such as melanoma, head and neck, liver or kidney cancer.

This sequence joins TRBV27 and TRBJ2-3; 7 bases fit TRBD2. The V gene end was trimmed by 1 base and the J gene end by 4 bases; junction bases not matched to a gene: 8. The CDR3 length is 16 residues. CDR1 and CDR2 from the germline V gene are MNHEY and SMNVEV (reference sequence). CDR3 sequence (DNA): TGTGCCAGCAGTTTATACCTTGCGGGGGAATCAGATACGCAGTATTTT. Protein sequence: CASSLYLAGESDTQYF.

The gene calls are TRBV4-3 and TRBJ1-1; D might be TRBD1 (5 bases). The V and J ends lost 1 base and 5 bases respectively, with 11 bases between them. Germline V lookup: CDR1 LGHNA, CDR2 YSLEER. The CDR3 spans 14 residues. The CDR3 region is CASSQAPGMTEAFF. In nucleotides, the CDR3 is TGCGCCAGCAGCCAAGCCCCAGGGATGACTGAAGCTTTCTTT.

This clone was counted a few times. The V gene is TRBV5-4, the J gene TRBJ1-2; perhaps TRBD1 as D (5 bases). Trimming removed 0 bases at V and 5 bases at J, with 14 bases between. Germline V gives CDR1 SGHNT, CDR2 YYREEE (reference sequence). The CDR3 totals 15 residues. The CDR3 nucleotides read TGTGCCAGCAGCTTGGATGCAGGGCTCGGTTATGGCTACACCTTC. Encoded protein: CASSLDAGLGYGYTF.

This sequence joins TRBV6-6 and TRBJ1-1; the match to TRBD1 covers 8 bases. The ends lost 5 bases at V and 1 base at J; junction bases unmatched: 3. Looked up from germline, CDR1 is MNHNY and CDR2 is SVGAGI (reference sequence). The CDR3 spans 14 residues. CDR3 sequence (DNA): TGTGCCAGCAGTACAGGGGGGGGGAACACTGAAGCTTTCTTT. Its translation is CASSTGGGNTEAFF.

This chain uses TRBV7-9 with TRBJ2-2; 9 positions agree with TRBD1. CDR1 is SEHNR, CDR2 FQNEAQ, per germline (reference sequence). V lost 3 bases to trimming and J lost 7 bases; unmatched junction nucleotides: 12. The CDR3 sequence is 17 residues long. The CDR3 bases are TGTGCCAGCAGCTTTGTGGCTGGACAGGGGCCGGGCGGGGAGCTGTTTTTT. Translated, it gives CASSFVAGQGPGGELFF.

This rearrangement joins TRBV10-3 to TRBJ1-2, with 12 bases identical to TRBD1. Germline values: CDR1 ENHRY, CDR2 SYGVKD. Losses at the gene ends were 6 bases for V and 1 base for J; bases not matched to a gene: 6. This CDR3 comprises 16 residues. Here the CDR3 reads CAIRGGQGANNYGYTF. For the CDR3, the DNA is TGTGCCATCAGGGGGGGACAGGGGGCCAATAACTATGGCTACACCTTC.

CDR3 in amino acids: CASSLKDRLRATNEKLFF. The DNA of the CDR3 is TGTGCCAGCAGCTTAAAGGACAGGTTGAGGGCAACTAATGAAAAACTGTTTTTT. This chain uses TRBV7-9 with TRBJ1-4, with TRBD1 identical over 7 bases. The length of the CDR3 is 18 residues. The junction had 9 bases not matched to a gene; V was cut back by 2 bases and J by 0 bases. Germline V gene data show CDR1 as SEHNR and CDR2 as FQNEAQ (reference sequence).